This entry lists 9 T cell receptor beta chains sequenced from one sample in a study of T cell responses to AZD1222 COVID-19 vaccine (dated by TCRdb to about 2021). The library came from the immunoSEQ multiplex PCR assay. The clones in this table, taken by TCRdb from immuneACCESS, are in-frame only. Not every clone is retained; where verified, under half of the shortfall comes from an unresolved V gene, and the cause of the rest is unknown. A total of about 160,000 clones appear in this sample, approximately 90% of them only once. 3% to 4% of the sample is in the top ten clones. In light of the paper, this sample's time point label describes: about 28 days (+/-7) after the second vaccine dose. The material sequenced was peripheral blood, taken 28 days after the second AZD1222 dose. These receptors all come from an adult who received the AZD1222 COVID-19 vaccine.

This clone was seen more than once but under ten times. The CDR3, as DNA: TGTGCCAGCAGCAAACAGGGGGCAAGAGGCTCCTACAATGAGCAGTTCTTC. The encoded protein is CASSKQGARGSYNEQFF. The chain links TRBV7-3 to TRBJ2-1; 9 bases are shared with TRBD1. The J segment lost 0 bases and the V segment lost 5 bases, leaving 8 bases of the junction unmatched. The germline CDR1 and CDR2 sequences are SGHTA and FQGTGA. This CDR3 comprises 17 residues.

This clone has just one count. The chain recombines TRBV7-8 with TRBJ2-7; D unresolved. CDR1 and CDR2 (germline): SGHVS, FQNEAQ. The V end was cut by 0 bases, the J end by 3 bases, with 12 bases between. The CDR3 runs 15 residues. The CDR3, as DNA: TGTGCCAGCAGCTTAGCAGAAACTCGACTCTACGAGCAGTACTTC. As protein: CASSLAETRLYEQYF.

The rearrangement uses TRBV7-2 and TRBJ2-3; D is ambiguous. Germline V lookup: CDR1 SGHTA, CDR2 FQGNSA. The CDR3 has 12 amino acids. V gave up 5 bases and J gave up 8 bases, with 11 bases separating them. The CDR3: CASSGLGGTQYF. In DNA form, the CDR3 reads TGTGCCAGCAGCGGATTAGGTGGTACGCAGTATTTT.

This clone was detected ten times or more. The chain combines TRBV19 with TRBJ2-2; D is undetermined. CDR1 and CDR2 (germline): LNHDA, SQIVND (reference sequence). V was trimmed by 1 base and J by 4 bases, leaving 7 bases between them. The CDR3 length is 14 residues. This CDR3 reads CASSIGLITGELFF. The DNA of the CDR3 is TGTGCCAGTAGTATAGGACTTATCACCGGGGAGCTGTTTTTT.

The chain links TRBV5-1 to TRBJ1-1, with 9 nucleotides matching TRBD1. V was clipped by 3 bases and J by 1 base; unmatched bases: 4. Germline loops: CDR1 SGHRS, CDR2 YFSETQ. CDR3 length: 15 residues. CDR3 sequence: CASSSGTGPNTEAFF. CDR3 coding DNA: TGCGCCAGCAGCTCTGGGACAGGGCCGAACACTGAAGCTTTCTTT.

The chain has TRBV19 and TRBJ2-7, with TRBD1 matching 11 bases. CDR1 and CDR2 from the germline V gene are LNHDA and SQIVND (reference sequence). V lost 7 bases and J lost 3; bases outside the gene matches: 5. CDR3 length: 14 residues. DNA of the CDR3: TGTGCCAGTACGCGGACAGGGGGCTTCTACGAGCAGTACTTC. It translates to CASTRTGGFYEQYF.

J is TRBJ1-6 and V is TRBV27; 8 bases line up with TRBD1. J was trimmed by 14 bases and V by 2 bases; bases with no gene match: 5. Looked up from germline, CDR1 is MNHEY and CDR2 is SMNVEV (reference sequence). CDR3 length equals 13 residues. The CDR3 protein is CASSLVRQGTLHF. The CDR3 DNA is TGTGCCAGCAGTTTAGTAAGACAGGGGACCCTCCACTTT.

The chain links TRBV30 to TRBJ1-4; no firm D call. V shed 8 bases and J shed 7 bases, with 14 bases lying between them. This CDR3 has 12 amino acids. Germline CDR1 reads GTSNPN; CDR2 reads SVGIG (reference sequence). CDR3 sequence reads: CALAQRGEKLFF. DNA of the CDR3: TGTGCCCTGGCACAGCGGGGTGAAAAACTGTTTTTT.

The rearrangement uses TRBV6-6 and TRBJ1-5, with 8 bases identical to TRBD1. In germline, CDR1 is MNHNY, CDR2 SVGAGI (reference sequence). The J segment lost 6 bases and the V segment lost 6 bases, leaving 10 bases of the junction unmatched. CDR3 length: 15 amino acids. CDR3 coding DNA: TGTGCCAGCAGACAAGGACAGGGAGGTAGTCAGCCCCAGCATTTT. Protein sequence: CASRQGQGGSQPQHF.